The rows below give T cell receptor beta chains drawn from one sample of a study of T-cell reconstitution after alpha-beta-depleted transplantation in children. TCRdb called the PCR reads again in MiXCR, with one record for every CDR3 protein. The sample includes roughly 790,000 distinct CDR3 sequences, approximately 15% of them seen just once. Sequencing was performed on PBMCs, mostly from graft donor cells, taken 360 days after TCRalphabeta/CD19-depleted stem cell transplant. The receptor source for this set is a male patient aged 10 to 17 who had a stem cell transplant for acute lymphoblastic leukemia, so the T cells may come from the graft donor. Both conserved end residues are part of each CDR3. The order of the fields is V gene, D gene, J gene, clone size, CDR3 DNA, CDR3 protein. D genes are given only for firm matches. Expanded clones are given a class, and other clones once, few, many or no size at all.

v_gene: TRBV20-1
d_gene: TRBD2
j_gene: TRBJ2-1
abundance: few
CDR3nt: TGCAGTCCCCCGACGGTACTAGCGGGGGCTTTGTCCTACAATGAGCAGTTCTTC
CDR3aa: CSPPTVLAGALSYNEQFF

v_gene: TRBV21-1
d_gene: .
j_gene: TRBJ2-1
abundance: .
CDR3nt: TGTGCCAGCAGCAAAAGGGGGACAGGGGACTACAATGAGCAGTTCTTC
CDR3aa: CASSKRGTGDYNEQFF

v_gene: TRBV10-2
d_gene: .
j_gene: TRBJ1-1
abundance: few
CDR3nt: TGCGCCAGCAGTAATCAGGGTGGGAAGTCGGAAGCTTTCTTT
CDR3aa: CASSNQGGKSEAFF

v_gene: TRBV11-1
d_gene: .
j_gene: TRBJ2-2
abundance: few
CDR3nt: TGTGCCAGCAGCTTAGGGGCGGTGTCGAACACCGGGGAGCTGTTTTTT
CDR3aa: CASSLGAVSNTGELFF

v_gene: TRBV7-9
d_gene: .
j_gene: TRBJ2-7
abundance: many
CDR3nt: TGTGCCAGCAGCTTAGTCGGAAACTACGAGCAGTACTTC
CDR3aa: CASSLVGNYEQYF

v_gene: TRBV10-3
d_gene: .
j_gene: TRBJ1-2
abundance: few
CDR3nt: TGTGCCATCACCGGGGTTGGGGGCGGAAGGACTAACTATGGCTACACCTTC
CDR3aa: CAITGVGGGRTNYGYTF

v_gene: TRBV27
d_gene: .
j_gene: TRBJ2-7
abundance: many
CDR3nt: TGTGCCAGCAGCTTTGAGGGGCTCTACGAGCAGTACTTC
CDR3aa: CASSFEGLYEQYF

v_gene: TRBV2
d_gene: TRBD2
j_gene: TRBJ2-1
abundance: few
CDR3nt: TGTGCCAGCAGTTGGCCAGGGGGATTCGGACTAGCGGGGATTAATGAGCAGTTCTTC
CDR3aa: CASSWPGGFGLAGINEQFF

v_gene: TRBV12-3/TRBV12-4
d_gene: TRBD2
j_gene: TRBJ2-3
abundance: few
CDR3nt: TGTGCCAGCAGTTTAACTAGCGTTGATACGCAGTATTTT
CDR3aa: CASSLTSVDTQYF

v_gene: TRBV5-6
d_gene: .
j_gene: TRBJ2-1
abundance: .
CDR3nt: TGTGCCAGCACCCTGAGGTGGAATGAGCAGTTCTTC
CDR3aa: CASTLRWNEQFF

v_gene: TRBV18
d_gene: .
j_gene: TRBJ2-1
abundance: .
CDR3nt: TGTGCCAGCTCACCACCGATGGGAGGGCAGTTCTTC
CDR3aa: CASSPPMGGQFF

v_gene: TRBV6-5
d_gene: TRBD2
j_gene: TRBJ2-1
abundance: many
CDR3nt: TGTGCCAGCAGTTACTCGACTAGCGGGAGTGGTGAGCAGTTCTTC
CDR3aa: CASSYSTSGSGEQFF

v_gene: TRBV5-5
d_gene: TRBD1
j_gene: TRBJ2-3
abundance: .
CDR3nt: TGTGCCAGCAGCCCCGACAGGGTTTCTGATACGCAGTATTTT
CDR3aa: CASSPDRVSDTQYF

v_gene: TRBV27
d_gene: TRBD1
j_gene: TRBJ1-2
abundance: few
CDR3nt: TGTGCCAGCAGTCGTAGACAGGGGTATGGCTACACCTTC
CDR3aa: CASSRRQGYGYTF

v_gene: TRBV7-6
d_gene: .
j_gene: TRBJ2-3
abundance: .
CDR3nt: TGTGCCAGCAGCTCCCACCCGCAAGATACGCAGTATTTT
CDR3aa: CASSSHPQDTQYF

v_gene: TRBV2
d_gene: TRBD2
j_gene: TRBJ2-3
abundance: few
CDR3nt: TGTGCCAGCAGAGATCCTTGGACTAGCGGGAGCACAGATACGCAGTATTTT
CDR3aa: CASRDPWTSGSTDTQYF

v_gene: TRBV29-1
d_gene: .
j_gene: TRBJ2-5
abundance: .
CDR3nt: TGCAGCGTTGATAAACACGGGGGGACCCAGTACTTC
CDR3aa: CSVDKHGGTQYF

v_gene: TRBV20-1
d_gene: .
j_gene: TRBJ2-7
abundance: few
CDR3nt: TGCAGTGCTAGTTCCCGAGTCGCGCTCCACCGGCAGTACTTC
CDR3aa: CSASSRVALHRQYF

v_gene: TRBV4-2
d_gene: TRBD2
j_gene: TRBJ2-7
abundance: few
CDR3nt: TGTGCCAGCAGCACTACTAGCGCCTACTCCTACGAGCAGTACTTC
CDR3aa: CASSTTSAYSYEQYF

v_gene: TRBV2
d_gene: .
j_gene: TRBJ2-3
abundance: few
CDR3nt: TGTGCCAGCAGTGAATACGACACAGATACGCAGTATTTT
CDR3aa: CASSEYDTDTQYF

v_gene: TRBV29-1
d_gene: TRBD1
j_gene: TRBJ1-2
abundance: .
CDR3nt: TGCAGCGTTGCCTTCGTAAGGGGGCGGGGGAACTATGGCTACACCTTC
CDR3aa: CSVAFVRGRGNYGYTF

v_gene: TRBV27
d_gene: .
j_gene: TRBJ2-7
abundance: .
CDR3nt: TGTGCCAGCAGTTGGAGGGGTGGCTACGAGCAGTACTTC
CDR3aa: CASSWRGGYEQYF

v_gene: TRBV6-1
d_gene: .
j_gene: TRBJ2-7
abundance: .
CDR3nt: TGTGCCAGCAGTCCTACCTCCGTGCTCGAGCAGTACTTC
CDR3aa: CASSPTSVLEQYF

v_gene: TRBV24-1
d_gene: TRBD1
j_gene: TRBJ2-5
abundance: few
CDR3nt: TGTGCCACCAGTGATCGGGACAGGGGGCGGCAAGAGACCCAGTACTTC
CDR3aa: CATSDRDRGRQETQYF

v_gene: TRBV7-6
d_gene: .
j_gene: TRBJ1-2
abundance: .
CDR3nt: TGTGCCAGCAGCTTTGTCAGGGGCGAAGGCTATGGCTACACCTTC
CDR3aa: CASSFVRGEGYGYTF

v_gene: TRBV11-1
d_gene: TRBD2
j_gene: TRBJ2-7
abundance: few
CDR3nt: TGTGCCAGCAGCTTAGCTCCGGGACTAGCGCTAGGAGGCTCCTACGAGCAGTACTTC
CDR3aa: CASSLAPGLALGGSYEQYF

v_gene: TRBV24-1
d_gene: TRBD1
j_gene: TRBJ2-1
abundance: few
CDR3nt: TGTGCCACCAGTGATTTAGACAGGGGGCCTTACAATGAGCAGTTCTTC
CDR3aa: CATSDLDRGPYNEQFF

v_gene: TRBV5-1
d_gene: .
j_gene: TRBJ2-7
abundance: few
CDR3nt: TGCGCCAGCAGCTTGGCGGGACACCACTACGAGCAGTACTTC
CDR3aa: CASSLAGHHYEQYF

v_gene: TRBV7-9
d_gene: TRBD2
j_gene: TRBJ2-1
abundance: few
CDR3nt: TGTGCCAGCAGCCAAGGACTAGCGGGACCGGAGCAGTTCTTC
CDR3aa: CASSQGLAGPEQFF

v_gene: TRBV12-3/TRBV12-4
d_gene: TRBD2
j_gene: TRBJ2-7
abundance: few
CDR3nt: TGTGCCAGCAGCGAAGGGACTAGCGGGACTGCTTCCTACGAGCAGTACTTC
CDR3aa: CASSEGTSGTASYEQYF

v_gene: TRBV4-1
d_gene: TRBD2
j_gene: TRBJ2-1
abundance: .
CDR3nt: TGCGCCAGCAGCCAAGATACTCCCCTTCGACTAGCGGGTCGTGACAATGAGCAGTTCTTC
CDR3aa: CASSQDTPLRLAGRDNEQFF

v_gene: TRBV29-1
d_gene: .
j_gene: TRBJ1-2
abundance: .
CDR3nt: TGCAGCGTTTTACGCTCCTATGGCTACACCTTC
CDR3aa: CSVLRSYGYTF

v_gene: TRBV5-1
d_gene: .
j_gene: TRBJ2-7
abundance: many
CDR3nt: TGCGCCAGCAGCTTGGAAGGATTGTGGATCTCCTACGAGCAGTACTTC
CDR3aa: CASSLEGLWISYEQYF

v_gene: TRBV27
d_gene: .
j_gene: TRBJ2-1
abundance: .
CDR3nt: TGTGCCAGCTGCCGGGACGGTTGGGGTGAGCAGTTCTTC
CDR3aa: CASCRDGWGEQFF

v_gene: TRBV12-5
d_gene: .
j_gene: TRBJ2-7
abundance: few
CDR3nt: TGTGCTAGTGGTTTGCTCCACCTGAAGGGCGAGCAGTACTTC
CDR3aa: CASGLLHLKGEQYF

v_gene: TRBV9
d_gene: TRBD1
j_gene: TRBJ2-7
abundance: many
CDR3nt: TGTGCCAGCAGCCCCCGACAGGGGACAAGTGAGCAGTACTTC
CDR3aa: CASSPRQGTSEQYF

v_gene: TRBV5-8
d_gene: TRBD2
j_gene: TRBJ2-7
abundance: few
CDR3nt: TGTGCCAGCAGCTTCGGGGGGGGCGAGTACGAGCAGTACTTC
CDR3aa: CASSFGGGEYEQYF

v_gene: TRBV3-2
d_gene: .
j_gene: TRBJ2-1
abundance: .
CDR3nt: TGTGCCAGCAGCCAAAAACTAGCGGGCAATGAGCAGTTCTTC
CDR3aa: CASSQKLAGNEQFF

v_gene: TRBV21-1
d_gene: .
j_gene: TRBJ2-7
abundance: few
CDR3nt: TGTGCCAGCAGCGCACGACTAGCTGAGATCTACGAGCAGTACTTC
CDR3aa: CASSARLAEIYEQYF

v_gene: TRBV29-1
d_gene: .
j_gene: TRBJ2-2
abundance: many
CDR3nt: TGCAGCGTTGAAGATAAGGGGGCGAACACCGGGGAGCTGTTTTTT
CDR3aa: CSVEDKGANTGELFF

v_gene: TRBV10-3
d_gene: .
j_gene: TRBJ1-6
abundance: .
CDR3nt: TGTGCCATCAGAGACACGGGGACGAGCTCCTATAATTCACCCCTCCACTTT
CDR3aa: CAIRDTGTSSYNSPLHF

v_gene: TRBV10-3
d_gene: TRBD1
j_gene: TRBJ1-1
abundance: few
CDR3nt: TGTGCCATCAGCCCGGGACAGCTGAACACTGAAGCTTTCTTT
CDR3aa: CAISPGQLNTEAFF

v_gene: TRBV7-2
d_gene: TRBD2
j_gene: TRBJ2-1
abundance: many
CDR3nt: TGTGCCAGGAAGACGGGGGGCTCCTACAATGAGCAGTTCTTC
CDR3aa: CARKTGGSYNEQFF

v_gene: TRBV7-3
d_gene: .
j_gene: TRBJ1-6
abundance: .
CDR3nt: TGTGCCAGCAAGTTGGGGAATTCACCCCTCCACTTT
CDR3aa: CASKLGNSPLHF

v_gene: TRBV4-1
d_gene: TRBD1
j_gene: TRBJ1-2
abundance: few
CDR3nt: TGCGCCAGCAGCCTCGCCGGACAGGGGATGGAGGGTTATGGCTACACCTTC
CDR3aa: CASSLAGQGMEGYGYTF

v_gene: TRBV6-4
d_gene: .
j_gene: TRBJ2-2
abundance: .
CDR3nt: TGTGCCAGCAGTCCAGCTTACGGGCCCAGGGAGCTGTTTTTT
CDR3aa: CASSPAYGPRELFF

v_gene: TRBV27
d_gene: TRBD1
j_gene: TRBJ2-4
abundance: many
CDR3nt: TGTGCCAGCAGTGCAACCGGGACAGGGGACCAAAACATTCAGTACTTC
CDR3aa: CASSATGTGDQNIQYF

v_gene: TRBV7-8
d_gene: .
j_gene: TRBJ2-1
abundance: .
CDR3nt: TGTGCCAGCAGCCCCAAGGTATCGAAAAACGATGAGCAGTTCTTC
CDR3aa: CASSPKVSKNDEQFF

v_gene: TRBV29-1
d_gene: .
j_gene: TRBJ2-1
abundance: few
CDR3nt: TGCAGCGTTTCCTGGAGGGAGCAGTTCTTC
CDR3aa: CSVSWREQFF

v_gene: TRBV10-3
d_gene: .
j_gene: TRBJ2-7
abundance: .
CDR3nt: TGTGCCATCAGTGAAAGGGTGACCTCCGGCGAGCAGTACTTC
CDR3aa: CAISERVTSGEQYF

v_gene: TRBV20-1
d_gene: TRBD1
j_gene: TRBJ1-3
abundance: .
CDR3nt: TGCTGTGCTATTGACAGGGGGTTCCGGCCAACTGGAAACACCATATATTTT
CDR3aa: CCAIDRGFRPTGNTIYF

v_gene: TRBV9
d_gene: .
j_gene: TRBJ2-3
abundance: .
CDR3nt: TGTGCCAGCAGCCCTCAGGGTGGGCTAGCCGGAGATACGCAGTATTTT
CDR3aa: CASSPQGGLAGDTQYF

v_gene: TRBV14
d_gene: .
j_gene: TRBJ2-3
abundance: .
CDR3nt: TGTGCCAGCAGCCAAGGACTTGGTACGCAGTATTTT
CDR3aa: CASSQGLGTQYF

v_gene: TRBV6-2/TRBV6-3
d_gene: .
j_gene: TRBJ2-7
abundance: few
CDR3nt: TGTGCCAGCAAGAGTGGGTATCGGGATCCCCGCTACGAGCAGTACTTC
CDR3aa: CASKSGYRDPRYEQYF

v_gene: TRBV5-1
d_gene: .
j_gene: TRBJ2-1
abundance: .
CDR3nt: TGCGCCAGCAGCTTGGGAGCGTATAGCTCCTACAATGAGCAGTTCTTC
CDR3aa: CASSLGAYSSYNEQFF

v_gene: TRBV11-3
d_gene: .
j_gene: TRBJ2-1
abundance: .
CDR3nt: TGTGCCAGCAGCTCAAGGGGTTTGGAGGGAGGGGGTGGGCAGTTCTTC
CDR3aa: CASSSRGLEGGGGQFF

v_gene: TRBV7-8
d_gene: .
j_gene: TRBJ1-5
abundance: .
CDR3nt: TGTGCCAGCAGCTCCTTTTATAGCAATCAGCCCCAGCATTTT
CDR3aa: CASSSFYSNQPQHF

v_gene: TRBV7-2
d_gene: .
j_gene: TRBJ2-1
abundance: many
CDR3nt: TGTGCCAGCAGCTTTAGTTGGGTAGCGACTACCTACAATGAGCAGTTCTTC
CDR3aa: CASSFSWVATTYNEQFF

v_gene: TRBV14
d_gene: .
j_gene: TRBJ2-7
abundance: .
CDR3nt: TGTGCCAGCAGCCAAGATCATAGCAGCGCCTACGAGCAGTACTTC
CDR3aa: CASSQDHSSAYEQYF

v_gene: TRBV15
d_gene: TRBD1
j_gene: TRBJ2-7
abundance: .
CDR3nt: TGTGCCACCAGCAGGTTCTCGGGACAGGGTCCGCTCAAGCTTGCCTACGAGCAGTACTTC
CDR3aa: CATSRFSGQGPLKLAYEQYF